The clone carrying this T cell receptor (beta chain) was seen only a few times. The V and J ends lost 3 bases and 3 bases respectively, with 15 bases between them. Germline CDR1 and CDR2: SGHVS and FQNEAQ. The CDR3 runs to 16 residues. TCRdb re-analysed the RT-PCR reads in MiXCR, keeping a single row per CDR3 protein. Found here are 650,000 to 800,000 distinct CDR3 sequences, approximately 15% of them singletons; the top ten hold roughly 3.9%. The chain is built from TRBV7-8 and TRBJ1-5; D is undetermined. Sequencing was carried out using memory CD4+ T cells from blood. This clonotype was obtained from a female donor in good health, serving as a healthy control. Here the CDR3 DNA reads TGTGCCAGCAGCTTCTCCGGGTCAAACTACAATCAGCCCCAGCATTTT. Its protein is CASSFSGSNYNQPQHF.